This T cell receptor beta chain comes out of a study of T-cell reconstitution after alpha-beta-depleted transplantation in children. Regarding the study as a whole: T-cell counts and diversity at one year following transplant were attributed mainly to newly produced T cells. Elevated TCRbeta diversity at day 60 was traced, in some patients, to surviving recipient T cells and thymic progenitors.

The CDR3 contains 15 residues. Unmatched junction bases numbered 8, after V lost 4 bases and J lost 4 bases. Germline V lookup: CDR1 KGHDR, CDR2 SFDVKD. Unique molecular identifiers were incorporated into the prepared TCRbeta library. TCRdb re-called the PCR reads with MiXCR, one entry per CDR3 protein. The table records about 200,000 distinct CDR3 sequences, about 8.2% of them present only once. This clonotype was observed at least ten times. Its antigen is not known. This receptor was identified in a male patient aged 2 to 10 who had a stem cell transplant for acute myeloid leukemia, so the T cells may come from the graft donor. The sample here was PBMCs, mostly from graft donor cells, taken 360 days after TCRalphabeta/CD19-depleted stem cell transplant. The rearrangement links TRBV24-1 to TRBJ2-7; 8 bases are shared with TRBD2. This chain's CDR3 is CATSDHRTSRYEQYV. CDR3 DNA sequence: TGTGCCACCAGTGACCATAGGACTAGCCGGTACGAGCAGTACGTC.